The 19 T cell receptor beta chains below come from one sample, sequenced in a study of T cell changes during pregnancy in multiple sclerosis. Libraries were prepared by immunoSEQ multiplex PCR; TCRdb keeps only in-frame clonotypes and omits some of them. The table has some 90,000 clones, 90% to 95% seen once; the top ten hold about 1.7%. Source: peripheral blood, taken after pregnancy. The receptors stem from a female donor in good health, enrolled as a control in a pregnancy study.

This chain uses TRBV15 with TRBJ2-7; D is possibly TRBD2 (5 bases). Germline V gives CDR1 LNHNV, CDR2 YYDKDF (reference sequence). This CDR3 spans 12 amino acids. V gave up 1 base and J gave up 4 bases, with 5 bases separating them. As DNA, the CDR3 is TGTGCCACCAGCAGAGGAGGGTACGAGCAGTACTTC. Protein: CATSRGGYEQYF.

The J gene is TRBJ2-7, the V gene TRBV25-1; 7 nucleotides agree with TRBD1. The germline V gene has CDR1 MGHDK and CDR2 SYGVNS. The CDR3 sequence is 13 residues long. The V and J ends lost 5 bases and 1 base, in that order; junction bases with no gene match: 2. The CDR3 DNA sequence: TGTGCCAGCAGTCGGGACAGTTCCTACGAGCAGTACTTC. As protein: CASSRDSSYEQYF.

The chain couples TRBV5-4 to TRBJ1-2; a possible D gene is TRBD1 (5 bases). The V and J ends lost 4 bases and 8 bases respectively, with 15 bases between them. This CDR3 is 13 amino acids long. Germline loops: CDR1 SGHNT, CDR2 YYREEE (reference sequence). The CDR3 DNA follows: TGTGCCAGCAGCGTACAGGCACGGAGAGGCTACACCTTC. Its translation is CASSVQARRGYTF.

The CDR3: CASSFTASGGGMNTEAFF. CDR3 nucleotide sequence: TGCGCCAGCAGCTTTACTGCCTCTGGAGGAGGCATGAACACTGAAGCTTTCTTT. The chain joins TRBV5-1 to TRBJ1-1, with unresolved D. This CDR3 is built from 18 residues. The V gene's germline CDR1 is SGHRS and CDR2 YFSETQ. The V end was cut by 2 bases, the J end by 0 bases, with 20 bases between.

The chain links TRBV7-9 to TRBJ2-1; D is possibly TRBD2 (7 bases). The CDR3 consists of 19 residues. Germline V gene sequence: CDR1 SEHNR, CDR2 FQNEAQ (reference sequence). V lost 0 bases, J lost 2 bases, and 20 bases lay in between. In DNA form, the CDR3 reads TGTGCCAGCAGCTTAGCGGGGGGTAGGGGGGGGCTTACCTACAATGAGCAGTTCTTC. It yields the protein CASSLAGGRGGLTYNEQFF. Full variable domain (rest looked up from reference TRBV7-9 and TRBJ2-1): DTGVSQNPRHKITKRGQNVTFRCDPISEHNRLYWYRQTLGQGPEFLTYFQNEAQLEKSRLLSDRFSAERPKGSFSTLEIQRTEQGDSAMYLCASSLAGGRGGLTYNEQFFGPGTRLTVL.

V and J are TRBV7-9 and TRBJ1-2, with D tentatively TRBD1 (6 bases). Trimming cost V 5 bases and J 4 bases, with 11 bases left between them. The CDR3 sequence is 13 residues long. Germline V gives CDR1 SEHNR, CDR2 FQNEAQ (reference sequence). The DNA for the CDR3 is TGTGCCAGCAGCCAAACAGGGCCCTATGGCTACACCTTC. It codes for CASSQTGPYGYTF.

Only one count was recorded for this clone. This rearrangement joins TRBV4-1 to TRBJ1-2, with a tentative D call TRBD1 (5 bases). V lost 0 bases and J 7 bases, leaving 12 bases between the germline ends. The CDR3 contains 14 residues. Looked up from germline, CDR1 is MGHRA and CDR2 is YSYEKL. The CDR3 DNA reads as TGCGCCAGCAGCCAAGATCCTTTTGGGGCTGGCTACACCTTC. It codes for CASSQDPFGAGYTF.

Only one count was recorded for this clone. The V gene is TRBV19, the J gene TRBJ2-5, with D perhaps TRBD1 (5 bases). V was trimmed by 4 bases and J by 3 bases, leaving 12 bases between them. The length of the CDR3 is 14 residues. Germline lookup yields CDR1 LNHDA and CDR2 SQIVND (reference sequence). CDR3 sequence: CASSTLLTEETQYF. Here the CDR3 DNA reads TGTGCCAGTAGTACCCTTCTGACAGAAGAGACCCAGTACTTC.

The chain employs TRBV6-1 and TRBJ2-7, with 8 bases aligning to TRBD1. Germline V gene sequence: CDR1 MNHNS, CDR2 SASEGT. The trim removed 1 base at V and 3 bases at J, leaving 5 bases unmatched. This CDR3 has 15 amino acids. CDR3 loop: CASSEVGTGHYEQYF. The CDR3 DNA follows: TGTGCCAGCAGTGAAGTTGGGACAGGCCACTACGAGCAGTACTTC.

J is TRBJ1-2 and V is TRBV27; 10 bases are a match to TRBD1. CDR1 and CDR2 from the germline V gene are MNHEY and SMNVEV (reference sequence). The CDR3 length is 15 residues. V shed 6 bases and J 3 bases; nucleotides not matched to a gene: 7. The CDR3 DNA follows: TGTGCCAGCAGGCGAGACAGGGGGCCCTACTATGGCTACACCTTC. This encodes CASRRDRGPYYGYTF.

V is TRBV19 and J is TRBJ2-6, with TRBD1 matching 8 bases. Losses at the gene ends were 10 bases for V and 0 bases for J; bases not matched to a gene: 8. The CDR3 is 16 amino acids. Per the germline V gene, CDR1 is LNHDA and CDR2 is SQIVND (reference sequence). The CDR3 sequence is CATKTGATSGANVLTF. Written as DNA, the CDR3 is TGTGCCACCAAGACAGGGGCTACCTCTGGGGCCAACGTCCTGACTTTC.

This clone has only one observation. Here the CDR3 reads CASRPKGASGYGYTF. In DNA form, the CDR3 reads TGTGCCAGCCGCCCTAAGGGGGCCTCCGGCTATGGCTACACCTTC. The gene calls are TRBV6-5 and TRBJ1-2; TRBD1 matches 7 bases. V lost 8 bases to trimming and J lost 4 bases; unmatched junction nucleotides: 13. The CDR3 loop spans 15 amino acids. Germline CDR1 and CDR2: MNHEY and SVGAGI.

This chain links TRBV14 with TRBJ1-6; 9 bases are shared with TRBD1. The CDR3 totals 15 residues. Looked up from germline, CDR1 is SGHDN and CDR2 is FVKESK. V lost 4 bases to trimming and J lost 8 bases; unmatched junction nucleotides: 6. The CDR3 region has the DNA TGTGCCAGCAGCCCGTCGACAGGGGGTTATTCACCCCTCCACTTT. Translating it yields CASSPSTGGYSPLHF.

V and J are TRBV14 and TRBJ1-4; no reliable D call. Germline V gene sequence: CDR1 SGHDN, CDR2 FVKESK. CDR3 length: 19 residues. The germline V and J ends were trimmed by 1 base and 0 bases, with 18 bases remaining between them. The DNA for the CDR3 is TGTGCCAGCAGCCAAGGGGCCCCTTTCCGAGGGACAACTAATGAAAAACTGTTTTTT. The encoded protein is CASSQGAPFRGTTNEKLFF.

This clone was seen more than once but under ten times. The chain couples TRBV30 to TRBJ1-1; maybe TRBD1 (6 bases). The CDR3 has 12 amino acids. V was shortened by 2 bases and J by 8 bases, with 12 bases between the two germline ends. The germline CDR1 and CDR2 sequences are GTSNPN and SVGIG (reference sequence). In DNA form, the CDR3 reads TGTGCCTGGAGTAGTGGGGGCGAAGAAGCTTTCTTT. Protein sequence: CAWSSGGEEAFF.

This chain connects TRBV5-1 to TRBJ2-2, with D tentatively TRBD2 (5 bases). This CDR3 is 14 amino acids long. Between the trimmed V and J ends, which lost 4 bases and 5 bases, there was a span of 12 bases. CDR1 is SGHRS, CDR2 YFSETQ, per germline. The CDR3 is CASSPQAGTGELFF. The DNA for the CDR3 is TGCGCCAGCAGCCCCCAGGCGGGTACCGGGGAGCTGTTTTTT.

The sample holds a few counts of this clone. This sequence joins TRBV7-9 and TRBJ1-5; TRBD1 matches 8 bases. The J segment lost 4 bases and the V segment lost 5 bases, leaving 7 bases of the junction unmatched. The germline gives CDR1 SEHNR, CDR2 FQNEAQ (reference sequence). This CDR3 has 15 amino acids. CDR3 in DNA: TGTGCCAGCAGCCCCTGGACAGGGTTGAATCAGCCCCAGCATTTT. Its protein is CASSPWTGLNQPQHF.

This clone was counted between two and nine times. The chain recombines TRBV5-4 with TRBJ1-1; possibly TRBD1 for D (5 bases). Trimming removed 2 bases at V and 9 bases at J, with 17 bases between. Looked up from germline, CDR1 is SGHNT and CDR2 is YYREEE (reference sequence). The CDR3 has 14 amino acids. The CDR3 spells CASSFPFEGHKAFF. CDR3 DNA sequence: TGTGCCAGCAGCTTTCCTTTTGAAGGACATAAAGCTTTCTTT.

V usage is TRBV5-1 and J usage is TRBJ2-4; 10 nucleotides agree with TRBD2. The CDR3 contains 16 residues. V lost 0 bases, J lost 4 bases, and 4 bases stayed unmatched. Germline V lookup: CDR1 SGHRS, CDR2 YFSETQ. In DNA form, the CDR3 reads TGCGCCAGCAGCTTGGGGTCTAGCGGGGGAAAAAACATTCAGTACTTC. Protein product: CASSLGSSGGKNIQYF.